Shown below are 21 T cell receptor beta chains from a single sample sequenced in a study of T cell responses to AZD1222 COVID-19 vaccine. The data were produced by immunoSEQ multiplex PCR, yet TCRdb's version contains in-frame clones alone and is incomplete. The data hold about 39,000 clones, with 90% observed a single time. Sequencing used peripheral blood, obtained 28 days after the second AZD1222 dose. The receptors were sampled from an adult who received the AZD1222 COVID-19 vaccine.

The CDR3 loop is CASSRTGSETQYF. The CDR3 DNA sequence: TGCGCCAGCAGCCGGACAGGGAGTGAGACCCAGTACTTC. The V gene is TRBV5-1, the J gene TRBJ2-5, with 8 bases lining up with TRBD1. With V trimmed by 4 bases and J by 5 bases, 4 bases remained unmatched. Per germline, CDR1 SGHRS and CDR2 YFSETQ. The CDR3 contains 13 residues.

On this clone: Its ends do not fully match the called genes, so a read error is possible. J is TRBJ1-5 and V is TRBV4-2, with D possibly TRBD1 on 6 matching bases. This CDR3 region has 17 residues. CDR1 is LGHNA and CDR2 is YNFKEQ in the germline V gene. In DNA, the CDR3 is TGTGCCAGCAGTCAAGGGGGACTGGGGGGTAGGAATCAGCCCCAGCATTTT. Translation: CASSQGGLGGRNQPQHF.

The V and J genes are TRBV30 and TRBJ1-3; TRBD1 is a possible D gene (5 bases). The ends were cut back, 2 bases at V and 0 bases at J, with 8 bases in the middle. The CDR3 is 14 residues long. CDR1 and CDR2 (germline): GTSNPN, SVGIG (reference sequence). The DNA for the CDR3 is TGTGCCTGGAGTTCAGGGTCCTCTGGAAACACCATATATTTT. This codes for CAWSSGSSGNTIYF.

The gene calls are TRBV18 and TRBJ1-2, with 8 bases aligning to TRBD1. Germline lookup yields CDR1 KGHSH and CDR2 LQKENI. J lost 7 bases, V lost 0 bases, and 10 bases had no gene match. This CDR3 is 16 amino acids long. The CDR3 spells CASSPPRTGLGGGYTF. The CDR3 DNA reads as TGTGCCAGCTCACCACCCAGGACAGGGCTCGGTGGTGGCTACACCTTC.

The chain combines TRBV5-1 with TRBJ2-5, with 16 bases that match TRBD2. The V and J ends lost 3 bases and 5 bases, in that order; junction bases with no gene match: 7. CDR1 and CDR2 from the germline V gene are SGHRS and YFSETQ. The CDR3 covers 17 residues. CDR3 in amino acids: CASSWGLAGGPQETQYF. CDR3 DNA: TGCGCCAGCAGCTGGGGACTAGCGGGGGGGCCTCAGGAGACCCAGTACTTC.

The chain is built from TRBV12-3 or TRBV12-4 and TRBJ2-2; D is undetermined. Trimming shortened V by 0 bases and J by 5 bases, and 4 bases separated the two germline ends. CDR3 length equals 13 residues. The CDR3: CASSLASTGELFF. CDR3 sequence (DNA): TGTGCCAGCAGTTTAGCCTCTACCGGGGAGCTGTTTTTT.

This chain connects TRBV19 to TRBJ1-1; D gene unclear. V gave up 2 bases and J gave up 1 base, with 8 bases separating them. This CDR3 contains 14 residues. Germline V gives CDR1 LNHDA, CDR2 SQIVND (reference sequence). The CDR3 DNA follows: TGTGCCAGTAGTATATTAGCAGCGAACACTGAAGCTTTCTTT. It is translated as CASSILAANTEAFF.

The chain employs TRBV30 and TRBJ1-2, with D perhaps matching TRBD1 (5 bases). Trimming stripped 3 bases from V and 4 bases from J, with 18 bases between. CDR1 GTSNPN and CDR2 SVGIG come from the germline V gene (reference sequence). This CDR3 has 15 residues. Here the CDR3 reads CAWSAMGRIVYGYTF. CDR3 DNA: TGTGCCTGGAGCGCAATGGGACGGATCGTCTATGGCTACACCTTC.

The chain joins TRBV4-1 to TRBJ1-6, with D unresolved. Trimming removed 0 bases at V and 7 bases at J, with 7 bases between. The length of the CDR3 is 14 residues. Looked up from germline, CDR1 is MGHRA and CDR2 is YSYEKL. This CDR3 reads CASSQEPRNSPLHF. CDR3 DNA: TGCGCCAGCAGCCAAGAACCCCGAAATTCACCCCTCCACTTT.

The chain uses TRBV5-5 and TRBJ2-5; D uncertain. The V and J ends lost 2 bases and 2 bases respectively, with 13 bases between them. Germline assignment: CDR1 SGHKS and CDR2 YYEKEE (reference sequence). This CDR3 has 15 residues. CDR3 sequence reads: CASSLLTRVQETQYF. The CDR3 DNA reads as TGTGCCAGCAGCTTACTAACCCGGGTGCAAGAGACCCAGTACTTC.

The chain joins TRBV30 to TRBJ2-7; D possibly corresponds to TRBD1 (6 bases). Germline V gene data show CDR1 as GTSNPN and CDR2 as SVGIG (reference sequence). The CDR3 runs to 13 residues. Trimming pared 0 bases from V and 2 bases from J, leaving 8 bases between. CDR3 amino acids: CAWSVQGPYEQYF. DNA of the CDR3: TGTGCCTGGAGTGTACAGGGACCCTACGAGCAGTACTTC.

V gene TRBV27 combines with J gene TRBJ1-1, with D perhaps TRBD1 (6 bases). V was trimmed by 0 bases and J by 5 bases, leaving 13 bases between them. From germline, CDR1 is MNHEY and CDR2 SMNVEV (reference sequence). The CDR3 contains 15 residues. DNA for the CDR3: TGTGCCAGCAGTTTATCGGGAACAGGGCAGACTGAAGCTTTCTTT. It specifies CASSLSGTGQTEAFF.

This clone was counted only a few times. Written as DNA, the CDR3 is TGTGCCAGCAGCCAAGTGGGGAATCAGCCCCAGCATTTT. Translated: CASSQVGNQPQHF. The rearrangement joins TRBV3-1 (or the pseudogene TRBV3-2) to TRBJ1-5; unclear D gene. This CDR3 contains 13 residues. Germline V gene sequence: CDR1 LGHDT, CDR2 YNNKEL (reference sequence). The V gene lost 1 base and the J gene lost 4 bases, with 5 bases spanning the gap.

The rearrangement links TRBV6-5 to TRBJ1-5; no clear D. From germline, CDR1 is MNHEY and CDR2 SVGAGI. Trimming removed 7 bases from V and 4 bases from J, with 14 bases in between. The CDR3 runs 14 residues. The CDR3 is CASIGGISNQPQHF. DNA of the CDR3: TGTGCCAGCATCGGAGGCATTTCGAATCAGCCCCAGCATTTT.

The chain has TRBV7-2 and TRBJ2-5; D possibly corresponds to TRBD1 (6 bases). CDR3 size: 14 residues. The germline V gene has CDR1 SGHTA and CDR2 FQGNSA. V lost 5 bases and J 2 bases, leaving 12 bases between the germline ends. The CDR3 protein is CASSPGERQETQYF. In DNA form, the CDR3 reads TGTGCCAGCAGCCCAGGGGAGCGGCAAGAGACCCAGTACTTC.

The chain recombines TRBV2 with TRBJ2-3, with TRBD1 matching over 8 bases. Germline CDR1 is SNHLY and CDR2 is FYNNEI. The CDR3 extends over 15 amino acids. V dropped 4 bases and J dropped 2; count of bases not matched to a gene: 5. As DNA, the CDR3 is TGTGCCAGCAGTGCGGACAGGGCTCTCACAGATACGCAGTATTTT. Translation gives CASSADRALTDTQYF.

This clone has just one count. J is TRBJ1-5 and V is TRBV7-2; TRBD1 agrees at 8 bases. From germline, CDR1 is SGHTA and CDR2 FQGNSA. This CDR3 has 14 residues. Losses at the gene ends were 6 bases for V and 7 bases for J; bases not matched to a gene: 8. CDR3 sequence reads: CASSLGDRNQPQHF. The DNA for the CDR3 is TGTGCCAGCAGTCTAGGGGACAGGAACCAGCCCCAGCATTTT. The full variable domain, in which reference TRBV7-2 and TRBJ1-5 provide the parts outside the CDR3, is GAGVSQSPSNKVTEKGKDVELRCDPISGHTALYWYRQSLGQGLEFLIYFQGNSAPDKSGLPSDRFSAERTGGSVSTLTIQRTQQEDSAVYLCASSLGDRNQPQHFGDGTRLSIL.

This sequence joins TRBV19 and TRBJ2-1; 9 positions agree with TRBD2. This CDR3 is 14 amino acids long. Germline CDR1 is LNHDA and CDR2 is SQIVND (reference sequence). Trimming removed 8 bases from V and 6 bases from J; junction bases left unmatched: 8. The CDR3 loop is CASRQRGVTNEQFF. CDR3 coding DNA: TGTGCCAGTCGTCAGCGGGGGGTTACCAATGAGCAGTTCTTC. The entire variable domain, with the rest obtained from reference TRBV19 and TRBJ2-1, is as follows: DGGITQSPKYLFRKEGQNVTLSCEQNLNHDAMYWYRQDPGQGLRLIYYSQIVNDFQKGDIAEGYSVSREKKESFPLTVTSAQKNPTAFYLCASRQRGVTNEQFFGPGTRLTVL.

The V call is TRBV5-8, the J call TRBJ1-1, with D tentatively TRBD1 (6 bases). The germline V gene encodes CDR1 SGHTS and CDR2 YDEGEE. V was pared by 0 bases and J by 4 bases, with 13 bases between. This CDR3 region has 15 residues. This chain's CDR3 is CASSLEMRGGTEAFF. The CDR3 DNA reads TGTGCCAGCAGCTTGGAAATGAGGGGGGGCACTGAAGCTTTCTTT.

The chain employs TRBV20-1 and TRBJ2-1; TRBD1 agrees at 8 bases. Trimming took 5 bases from V and 8 from J; bases not matched to a gene: 2. CDR1 and CDR2 (germline): DFQATT, SNEGSKA (reference sequence). The CDR3 runs to 11 residues. CDR3 nucleotides: TGCAGTGCTGACAGGGGCCATGAGCAGTTCTTC. Its translation: CSADRGHEQFF.

By share of the sample, this clone is medium-sized (0.01 to 0.1%). The rearrangement uses TRBV7-9 and TRBJ2-2; TRBD1 aligns across 8 bases. After removal of 4 bases from V and 5 bases from J, the junction contained 3 bases not matched to a gene. The CDR3 consists of 14 residues. Germline CDR1 reads SEHNR; CDR2 reads FQNEAQ (reference sequence). CDR3: CASSSRDRTGELFF. CDR3 nucleotide sequence: TGTGCCAGCAGCTCCCGGGACAGGACCGGGGAGCTGTTTTTT.